This TCR beta chain was observed in a study of blood T cells in healthy people across ages. Findings and limits, study-wide: It was not possible, with unsorted PBMCs, to conclusively compare naive and antigen-experienced cells. Naive T cell percentage showed a strong correlation with TCR beta diversity. Compared with aged donors, long-lived donors showed fewer expanded clones, suggesting selection.

Between the trimmed V and J ends, which lost 5 bases and 7 bases, there was a span of 22 bases. This CDR3 has 16 amino acids. The V gene's germline CDR1 is SGHNT and CDR2 YYREEE (reference sequence). Through a sample-barcoded 5' primer and a J-beta primer mix, a second PCR was run for roughly 6 to 11 cycles. TCRdb processed the 5' RACE reads anew with MiXCR; each CDR3 protein has one entry. The sample shows about 2 million distinct CDR3 sequences, roughly 50% of them seen only once. A minimum of 5 micrograms of total RNA was extracted per sample. A remark on this clonotype: Its antigen is unknown.

The V call is TRBV5-4, the J call TRBJ2-1, with D possibly TRBD1 on 7 matching bases. This receptor was obtained from a middle-aged woman in good health. Sequencing was done on a sample of blood. CDR3 DNA: TGTGCCAGCAGGCCAGAGGGGGCGGCGGGGAGGAATGAGCAGTTCTTC. This translates into CASRPEGAAGRNEQFF. The full variable domain, completed using reference TRBV5-4 and TRBJ2-1, is ETGVTQSPTHLIKTRGQQVTLRCSSQSGHNTVSWYQQALGQGPQFIFQYYREEENGRGNFPPRFSGLQFPNYSSELNVNALELDDSALYLCASRPEGAAGRNEQFFGPGTRLTVL.